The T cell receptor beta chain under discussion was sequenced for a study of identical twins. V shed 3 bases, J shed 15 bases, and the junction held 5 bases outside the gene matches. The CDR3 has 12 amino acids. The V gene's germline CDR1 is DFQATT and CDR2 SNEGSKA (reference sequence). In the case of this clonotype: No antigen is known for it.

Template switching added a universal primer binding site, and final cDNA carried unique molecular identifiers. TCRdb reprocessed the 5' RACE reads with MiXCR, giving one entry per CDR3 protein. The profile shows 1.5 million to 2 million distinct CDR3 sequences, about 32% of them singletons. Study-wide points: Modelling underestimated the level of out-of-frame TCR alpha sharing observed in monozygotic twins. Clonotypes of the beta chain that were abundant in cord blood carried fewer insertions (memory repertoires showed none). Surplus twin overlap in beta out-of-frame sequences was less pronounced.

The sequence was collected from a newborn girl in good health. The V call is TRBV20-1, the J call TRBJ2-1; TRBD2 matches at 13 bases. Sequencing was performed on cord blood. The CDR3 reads CSARGLAGSVFF. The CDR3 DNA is TGCAGTGCTAGGGGACTAGCGGGAAGTGTGTTCTTC.